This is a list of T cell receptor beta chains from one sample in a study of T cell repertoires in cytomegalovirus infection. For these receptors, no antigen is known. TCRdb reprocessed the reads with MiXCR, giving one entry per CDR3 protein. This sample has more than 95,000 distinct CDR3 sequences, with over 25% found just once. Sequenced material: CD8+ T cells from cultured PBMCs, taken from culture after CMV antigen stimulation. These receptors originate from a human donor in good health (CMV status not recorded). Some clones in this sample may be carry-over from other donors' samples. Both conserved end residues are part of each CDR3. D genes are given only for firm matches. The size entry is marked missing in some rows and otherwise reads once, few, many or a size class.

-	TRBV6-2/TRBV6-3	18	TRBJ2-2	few	TGTGCCAGCAGTTACTCGACCAAGGAGACTTGGAACACCGGGGAGCTGTTTTTT	CASSYSTKETWNTGELFF
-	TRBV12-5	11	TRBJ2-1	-	TGTGCTAGTGGCAGGGATTATGGGCAGTTCTTC	CASGRDYGQFF
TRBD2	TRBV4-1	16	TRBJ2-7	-	TGCGCCAGCAGCCAAGGTAGCGGGGGGGGAGTTCGGGAGCAGTACTTC	CASSQGSGGGVREQYF
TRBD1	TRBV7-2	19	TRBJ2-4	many	TGTGCCAGCAGCCCCAAGACTAATGACAGGGGGTTTGCCAAAAACATTCAGTACTTC	CASSPKTNDRGFAKNIQYF
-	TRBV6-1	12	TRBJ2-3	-	TGTGCCAGCAGCCCAGGGTCCGATACGCAGTATTTT	CASSPGSDTQYF
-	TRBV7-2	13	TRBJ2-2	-	TGTGCCAGCAGCCCCGACAGGATCCGGGAGCTGTTTTTT	CASSPDRIRELFF
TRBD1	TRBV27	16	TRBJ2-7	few	TGTGCCAGCAGTTTAAGGGGAGACAGGGTATTATACGAGCAGTACTTC	CASSLRGDRVLYEQYF
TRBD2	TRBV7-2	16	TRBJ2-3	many	TGTGCCAGCAGCTTAGATCCCCTAGCGGGGATAGATACGCAGTATTTT	CASSLDPLAGIDTQYF
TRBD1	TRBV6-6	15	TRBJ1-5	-	TGTGCCAGCAGTCATTCCCCAGGGGGAAATCAGCCCCAGCATTTT	CASSHSPGGNQPQHF
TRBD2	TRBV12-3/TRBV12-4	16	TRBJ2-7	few	TGTGCCAGCAGTTTAGCGGTGGGACTAGCGGGCTACGAGCAGTACTTC	CASSLAVGLAGYEQYF
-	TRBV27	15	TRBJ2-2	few	TGTGCCAGCAGTTTCTCGGGACTGCCCACCGGGGAGCTGTTTTTT	CASSFSGLPTGELFF
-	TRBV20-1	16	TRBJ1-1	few	TGCAGTGCTAGAACTACCTACACAGGGACGAACACTGAAGCTTTCTTT	CSARTTYTGTNTEAFF
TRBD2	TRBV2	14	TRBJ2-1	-	TGTGCCAGGCCGGGACTAGCGGGGGGTAATGAGCAGTTCTTC	CARPGLAGGNEQFF
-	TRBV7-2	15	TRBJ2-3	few	TGTGCCAGCACGGAAGAGAAGGGCTGGGCAGATACGCAGTATTTT	CASTEEKGWADTQYF
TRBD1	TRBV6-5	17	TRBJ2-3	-	TGTGCCAGCAAATACTCCCTGACAGGGGGCCGCACAGATACGCAGTATTTT	CASKYSLTGGRTDTQYF
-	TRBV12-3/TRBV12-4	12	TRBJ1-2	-	TGTGCCAGCAGCCTGGGGGAGTATGGCTACACCTTC	CASSLGEYGYTF
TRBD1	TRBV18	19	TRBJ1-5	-	TGTGCCAGCTCACCACTTGGGACAGGGGCACCGTATAGCAATCAGCCCCAGCATTTT	CASSPLGTGAPYSNQPQHF
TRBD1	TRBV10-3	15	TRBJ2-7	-	TGTGCCATCAGTTTGGGACAGGGGGCCGCCTACGAGCAGTACTTC	CAISLGQGAAYEQYF
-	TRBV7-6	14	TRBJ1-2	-	TGTGCCAGCAGCCCGAAGGGACCGAACTATGGCTACACCTTC	CASSPKGPNYGYTF
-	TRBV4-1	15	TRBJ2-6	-	TGCGCCAGCAGCTATTGGGACTCTGGGGCCAACGTCCTGACTTTC	CASSYWDSGANVLTF
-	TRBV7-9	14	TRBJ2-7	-	TGTGCCAGCAGCTTAGCAGTACTCTCCTACGAGCAGTACTTC	CASSLAVLSYEQYF
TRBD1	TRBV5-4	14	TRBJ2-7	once	TGTGCCAGCAGCCCAGGACAGGCATCTGGCGAGCAGTACTTC	CASSPGQASGEQYF
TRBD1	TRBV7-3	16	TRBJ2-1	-	TGTGCCAGCAGCTTAGGAACCGGGACAGGGGTGAATGAGCAGTTCTTC	CASSLGTGTGVNEQFF
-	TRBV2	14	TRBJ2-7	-	TGTGCCAGCAGCGAAGGCGAAAGATCCTACGAGCAGTACTTC	CASSEGERSYEQYF
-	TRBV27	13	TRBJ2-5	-	TGTGCCAGCAGTTTAAGTCAGAGGGAGACCCAGTACTTC	CASSLSQRETQYF
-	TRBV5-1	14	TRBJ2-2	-	TGCGCCAGCAGCCTGGACAGGAACACCGGGGAGCTGTTTTTT	CASSLDRNTGELFF
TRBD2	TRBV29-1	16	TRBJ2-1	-	TGCAGCGTTGAGGGACCGACTAGCGGGGTCTACAATGAGCAGTTCTTC	CSVEGPTSGVYNEQFF
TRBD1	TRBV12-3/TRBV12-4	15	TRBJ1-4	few	TGTGCCAGCAGTTCATACAGGGGCCGAGGGGAAAAACTGTTTTTT	CASSSYRGRGEKLFF
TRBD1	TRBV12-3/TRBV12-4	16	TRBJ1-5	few	TGTGCCAGCAGCGGGACAGGGTCGATCCGGGATCAGCCCCAGCATTTT	CASSGTGSIRDQPQHF
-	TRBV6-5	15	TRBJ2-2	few	TGTGCCAGCAGTCGCGGGACAGCGAACACCGGGGAGCTGTTTTTT	CASSRGTANTGELFF
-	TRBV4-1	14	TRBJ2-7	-	TGCGCCAGCAGCGGGATGGACTCTTACTACGAGCAGTACTTC	CASSGMDSYYEQYF
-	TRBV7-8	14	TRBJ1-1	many	TGTGCCAGCAGCTCCCCGGCGGGGAACACTGAAGCTTTCTTT	CASSSPAGNTEAFF
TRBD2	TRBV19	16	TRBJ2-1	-	TGTGCCAGTAGTATTGCGGGGGGTCTATCCTACTATGAGCAGTTCTTC	CASSIAGGLSYYEQFF
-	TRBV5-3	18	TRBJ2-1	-	TGTGCCAGCAGCTTGGCTGGTGGGACCAAGGGGCCCTACAATGAGCAGTTCTTC	CASSLAGGTKGPYNEQFF
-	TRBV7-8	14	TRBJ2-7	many	TGTGCCAGCAGCTTAGATCCGCGGGGCTACGAGCAGTACTTC	CASSLDPRGYEQYF
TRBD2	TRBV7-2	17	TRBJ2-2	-	TGTGCCAGCAGCCTACAATGGACTAGCGGGGGTTTGGGGGAGCTGTTTTTT	CASSLQWTSGGLGELFF
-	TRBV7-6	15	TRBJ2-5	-	TGTGCCAGCAGCTTACATGAGCTCATTAAAGAGACCCAGTACTTC	CASSLHELIKETQYF
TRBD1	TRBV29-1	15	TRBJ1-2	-	TGCAGCGTTGAAGATTACGGGACAGGGAGCTATGGCTACACCTTC	CSVEDYGTGSYGYTF
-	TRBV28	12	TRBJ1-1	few	TGTGCCAGCAGTTTAGGCAGGGTAGAGGCTTTCTTT	CASSLGRVEAFF
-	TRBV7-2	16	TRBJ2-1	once	TGTGCCAGCAGCCCCCCCGGCCGGGACACACACAATGAGCAGTTCTTC	CASSPPGRDTHNEQFF
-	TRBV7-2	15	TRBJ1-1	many	TGTGCCAGCAGCCCTGATTACTACGCCAACACTGAAGCTTTCTTT	CASSPDYYANTEAFF
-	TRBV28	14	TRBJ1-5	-	TGTGCCAGCAGTTTAAGGGGGGCAGGGCAGCCCCAGCATTTT	CASSLRGAGQPQHF
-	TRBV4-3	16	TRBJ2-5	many	TGCGCCAGCAGCCCCGAGGGAGCGGGCCACCAAGAGACCCAGTACTTC	CASSPEGAGHQETQYF
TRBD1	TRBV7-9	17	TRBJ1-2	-	TGTGCCAGCGAGGCCTCATGGGGGACAGCCACGGCAAGGGGCTACACCTTC	CASEASWGTATARGYTF
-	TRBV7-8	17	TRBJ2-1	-	TGTGCCAGCAGCGAGGTGACGAGGCCAGGGCCCTACAATGAGCAGTTCTTC	CASSEVTRPGPYNEQFF
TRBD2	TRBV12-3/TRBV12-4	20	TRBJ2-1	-	TGTGCCAGCAGTGCAAAACCGGGACTAGCGGGGCCAGCCTCCTACAATGAGCAGTTCTTC	CASSAKPGLAGPASYNEQFF
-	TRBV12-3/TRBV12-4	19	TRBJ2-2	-	TGTGCCAGCAGTTTATCGATGGGGGTCACCCAATGGAACACCGGGGAGCTGTTTTTT	CASSLSMGVTQWNTGELFF
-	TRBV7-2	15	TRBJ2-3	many	TGTGCCAGCACCCCCGGGTACCTCAGCACAGATACGCAGTATTTT	CASTPGYLSTDTQYF
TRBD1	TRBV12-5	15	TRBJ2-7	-	TGTGCTAGTGGTTCTCTCCGGGACAGATCCTACGAGCAGTACTTC	CASGSLRDRSYEQYF
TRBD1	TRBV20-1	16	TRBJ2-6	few	TGCAGTGCGATCCGGGACAGGGGGCCCGGGGCCAACGTCCTGACTTTC	CSAIRDRGPGANVLTF
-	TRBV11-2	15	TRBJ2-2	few	TGTGCCAGCAGCTTACAGGGTCCGGGCACCGGGGAGCTGTTTTTT	CASSLQGPGTGELFF
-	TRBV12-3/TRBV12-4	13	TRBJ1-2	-	TGTGCCAGCAGACCTCAGGGAGACTATGGCTACACCTTC	CASRPQGDYGYTF
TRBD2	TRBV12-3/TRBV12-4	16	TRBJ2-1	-	TGTGCCAGCAGCCTTAGCGGGGGGGTCTCCTACAATGAGCAGTTCTTC	CASSLSGGVSYNEQFF
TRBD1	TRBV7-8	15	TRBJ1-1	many	TGTGCCAGCAGCTTTCGTGCAGGGGGCATGGATGAAGCTTTCTTT	CASSFRAGGMDEAFF